This entry lists 17 T cell receptor beta chains sequenced from one sample in a study of T-cell memory formation after mild COVID-19. TCRdb reprocessed the 5' RACE reads via MiXCR and lists one record per CDR3 protein. The data contain about 340,000 distinct CDR3 sequences, about an eighth of them singletons. The sequenced sample was PBMCs or a T cell subset sorted from them (not recorded which). The receptors were gathered from a man younger than 30 who had mild COVID-19 (a few samples of this study predate the infection). Cell type and time point are not known.

This clonotype was recorded many times. CDR3 DNA: TGCGCCAGCCTACAATGGGAATTTTACAATGAGCAGTTCTTC. It codes for CASLQWEFYNEQFF. This chain connects TRBV5-1 to TRBJ2-1; D unclear. Trimming pared 7 bases from V and 4 bases from J, leaving 15 bases between. Per the germline V gene, CDR1 is SGHRS and CDR2 is YFSETQ. This CDR3 region has 14 residues.

This clonotype appeared a few times. This rearrangement joins TRBV7-2 to TRBJ1-2, with no clear D. This CDR3 has 12 amino acids. Trimming cost V 2 bases and J 3 bases, with 4 bases left between them. CDR1 and CDR2 from the germline V gene are SGHTA and FQGNSA. CDR3 nucleotide sequence: TGTGCCAGCAGCTTAATCGACTATGGCTACACCTTC. This translates into CASSLIDYGYTF.

V gene TRBV20-1 combines with J gene TRBJ2-3; 9 nucleotides line up with TRBD2. The CDR3 extends over 13 amino acids. Germline V gene lookup returns CDR1 DFQATT and CDR2 SNEGSKA (reference sequence). CDR3: CRPSGDVRDTQYF. The CDR3 DNA sequence: TGCAGGCCTAGCGGGGATGTGAGAGATACGCAGTATTTT.

This rearrangement joins TRBV20-1 to TRBJ1-3; 7 nucleotides match TRBD1. The CDR3 has 15 amino acids. Germline V gene lookup returns CDR1 DFQATT and CDR2 SNEGSKA (reference sequence). Trimming took 2 bases from V and 3 from J; bases not matched to a gene: 7. The CDR3 DNA is TGCAGTGCTAGATACAGGGGATTATTTGGAAACACCATATATTTT. This translates into CSARYRGLFGNTIYF.

The rearrangement uses TRBV11-2 and TRBJ2-3; 8 bases are a match to TRBD2. V trimming: 6 bases; J trimming: 5 bases; junction bases outside the gene matches: 7. This CDR3 spans 14 amino acids. The germline gives CDR1 SGHAT, CDR2 FQNNGV. CDR3 sequence reads: CASSFGGAIDTQYF. The DNA of the CDR3 is TGTGCCAGCAGTTTCGGGGGGGCAATAGATACGCAGTATTTT.

The chain recombines TRBV7-9 with TRBJ1-1; unclear D gene. V dropped 1 base and J dropped 8 bases, with 11 bases sitting between them. CDR3 size: 13 residues. Germline V gene lookup returns CDR1 SEHNR and CDR2 FQNEAQ (reference sequence). CDR3 in amino acids: CASSLELGLEAFF. For the CDR3, the DNA is TGTGCCAGCAGCTTAGAGTTAGGTCTGGAAGCTTTCTTT.

The rearrangement uses TRBV28 and TRBJ1-2; 9 positions match TRBD1. The germline CDR1 and CDR2 sequences are MDHEN and SYDVKM. V trimming: 5 bases; J trimming: 5 bases; junction bases outside the gene matches: 6. The CDR3 has 14 residues. Here the CDR3 DNA reads TGTGCCAGCAGTCAAACCGGGACAGGGTATGGCTACACCTTC. The encoded protein is CASSQTGTGYGYTF.

Only a few counts were recorded for this clonotype. The J gene is TRBJ2-2, the V gene TRBV11-2; perhaps D is TRBD1 or TRBD2 (5 bases each). The ends were cut back, 8 bases at V and 2 bases at J, with 27 bases in the middle. The CDR3 extends over 19 amino acids. CDR1 and CDR2 (germline): SGHAT, FQNNGV. CDR3 sequence (DNA): TGTGCCAGCTCTCCCGGGACGGCTAGCAGGGCCCAAAACACCGGGGAGCTGTTTTTT. Encoded protein: CASSPGTASRAQNTGELFF. Full variable domain (rest looked up from reference TRBV11-2 and TRBJ2-2): EAGVAQSPRYKIIEKRQSVAFWCNPISGHATLYWYQQILGQGPKLLIQFQNNGVVDDSQLPKDRFSAERLKGVDSTLKIQPAKLEDSAVYLCASSPGTASRAQNTGELFFGEGSRLTVL.

This clonotype was counted only a few times. The chain is built from TRBV7-2 and TRBJ2-5; a possible D gene is TRBD2 (6 bases). The CDR3 extends over 14 amino acids. The V and J ends lost 1 base and 3 bases respectively, with 9 bases between them. Per germline, CDR1 SGHTA and CDR2 FQGNSA. CDR3 in amino acids: CASSLEREEETQYF. The DNA of the CDR3 is TGTGCCAGCAGCTTAGAGAGGGAGGAAGAGACCCAGTACTTC. The whole variable domain, filled in from reference TRBV7-2 and TRBJ2-5, reads GAGVSQSPSNKVTEKGKDVELRCDPISGHTALYWYRQSLGQGLEFLIYFQGNSAPDKSGLPSDRFSAERTGGSVSTLTIQRTQQEDSAVYLCASSLEREEETQYFGPGTRLLVL.

This clonotype has only a few counts. This chain links TRBV20-1 with TRBJ1-2, with D hard to call. Deletions cut 1 base from V and 8 bases from J, with 11 bases between. CDR3 length: 12 amino acids. Germline V gene sequence: CDR1 DFQATT, CDR2 SNEGSKA (reference sequence). The CDR3 region has the DNA TGCAGTGCTAGAGTAACCTCGGGCGGCTACACCTTC. It encodes CSARVTSGGYTF.

This clonotype was seen a handful of times. The chain links TRBV9 to TRBJ2-5; TRBD2 agrees at 7 bases. Germline loops: CDR1 SGDLS, CDR2 YYNGEE. The ends lost 0 bases at V and 1 base at J; junction bases unmatched: 3. This CDR3 region has 15 residues. CDR3 in amino acids: CASSVGGGFQETQYF. The CDR3 DNA is TGTGCCAGCAGCGTAGGCGGGGGATTCCAAGAGACCCAGTACTTC.

This clonotype was counted many times. The chain has TRBV7-2 and TRBJ1-2, with a possible D match to TRBD1 (6 bases). Germline CDR1 is SGHTA and CDR2 is FQGNSA. Trimming removed 5 bases at V and 4 bases at J, with 14 bases between. The CDR3 contains 14 residues. The CDR3 sequence is CASSGTTGTYGYTF. CDR3 nucleotide sequence: TGTGCCAGCAGCGGAACGACAGGCACCTATGGCTACACCTTC.

This clonotype was found a few times. The chain has TRBV19 and TRBJ1-1; TRBD1 might be the D (6 bases). The CDR3 length is 13 residues. Trimming cost V 3 bases and J 5 bases, with 10 bases left between them. Germline V gives CDR1 LNHDA, CDR2 SQIVND (reference sequence). The chain's CDR3 is CASSIGRGTEAFF. For the CDR3, the DNA is TGTGCCAGTAGTATCGGCAGGGGAACTGAAGCTTTCTTT.

This chain connects TRBV10-3 to TRBJ2-7; 9 bases fit TRBD1. After removal of 8 bases from V and 3 bases from J, the junction contained 2 bases not matched to a gene. Germline-derived CDR1 and CDR2 are ENHRY and SYGVKD. CDR3 length equals 12 residues. The CDR3, as DNA: TGTGCCATCGGGACAGGGAGCTACGAGCAGTACGTC. It codes for CAIGTGSYEQYV.

The V and J genes are TRBV5-4 and TRBJ1-6, with D tentatively TRBD1 (6 bases). CDR1 is SGHNT and CDR2 is YYREEE in the germline V gene (reference sequence). This CDR3 is 11 amino acids long. The germline V and J ends were trimmed by 10 bases and 12 bases, with 14 bases remaining between them. CDR3 coding DNA: TGTGCCTGCCACCAAGGGGGACCCCTCCACTTT. Its protein product is CACHQGGPLHF.

This clonotype was counted at least ten times. The chain carries TRBV20-1 and TRBJ2-1, with TRBD1 matching 7 bases. V was clipped by 0 bases and J by 4 bases; unmatched bases: 12. The CDR3 has 17 amino acids. The germline gives CDR1 DFQATT, CDR2 SNEGSKA (reference sequence). DNA of the CDR3: TGCAGTGCTAGAGATCCCGCACAGGGGTTTAGGTACAATGAGCAGTTCTTC. Translated: CSARDPAQGFRYNEQFF.

This clonotype turned up a few times. The chain joins TRBV6-5 to TRBJ1-2; D is undetermined. V dropped 0 bases and J dropped 2 bases, with 16 bases sitting between them. Germline-derived CDR1 and CDR2 are MNHEY and SVGAGI. There are 17 residues in the CDR3. CDR3 nucleotide sequence: TGTGCCAGCAGTTACTCGCGGGCAGGCGCCATCAACTATGGCTACACCTTC. The encoded protein is CASSYSRAGAINYGYTF.